This is a list of T cell receptor beta chains from one sample in a study of cytomegalovirus exposure and HLA in healthy donors. Libraries were prepared by immunoSEQ multiplex PCR; TCRdb keeps only in-frame clonotypes and omits some of them. The sample yields approximately 140,000 clones, approximately 80% seen once. Sequencing was done on a sample of PBMCs. The receptors stem from a girl aged 2 to 10 in good health and CMV-seronegative. The CDR3 runs from the conserved cysteine through the conserved F or W. The order of the fields is D gene, clone size, J gene, V gene, CDR3 DNA, CDR3 protein. The D gene is left open where the match is weak. Not every row has a clone size; where given, it reads once, few, many or a size class.

NA,NA,TRBJ2-7,TRBV5-1,TGCGCCAGCAGCTTGAGTGAATTCGGGACAACGTACGAGCAGTACTTC,CASSLSEFGTTYEQYF
TRBD1,NA,TRBJ2-2,TRBV18,TGTGCCAGCTCACCCAGGGACAGAGACACCGGGGAGCTGTTTTTT,CASSPRDRDTGELFF
NA,NA,TRBJ2-1,TRBV21-1,TGTGCCAGCAGCAAAGAGGGACTAGCGGGGACCTACAATGAGCAGTTCTTC,CASSKEGLAGTYNEQFF
TRBD2,NA,TRBJ2-5,TRBV4-3,TGCGCCAGCAGCCAAGGGGTGTCGGGGGGGGTGGAGACCCAGTACTTC,CASSQGVSGGVETQYF
TRBD1,NA,TRBJ1-5,TRBV28,TGTGCCAGCAGTCTACGACAGGGAATTAGCAATCAGCCCCAGCATTTT,CASSLRQGISNQPQHF
NA,NA,TRBJ1-1,TRBV29-1,TGCAGCGCCCGGGGATGGACAGACAACACTGGAGCTTTCTTT,CSARGWTDNTGAFF
NA,NA,TRBJ1-5,TRBV2,TGTGCCAGCATGATAGGGACACTCCGAGGAGATCAGCCCCAGCATTTT,CASMIGTLRGDQPQHF
NA,NA,TRBJ2-7,TRBV5-1,TGCGCCAGCACCGGACACTCCTACGAGCAGTACTTC,CASTGHSYEQYF
NA,NA,TRBJ1-5,TRBV27,TGTGCCAGCAGTTTCGCAGGGAACAATCAGCCCCAGCATTTT,CASSFAGNNQPQHF
NA,NA,TRBJ2-6,TRBV29-1,TGCAGCGTTGAACGCGGATCCTCTGGGGCCAACGTCCTGACTTTC,CSVERGSSGANVLTF
TRBD2,NA,TRBJ2-2,TRBV6-6,TGTGCCAGCAGTCGGGGACTAGCGGGGAACACCGGGGAGCTGTTTTTT,CASSRGLAGNTGELFF
TRBD2,few,TRBJ2-1,TRBV15,TGTGCCACCAGCAGAGGGGAGGGCTACAATGAGCAGTTCTTC,CATSRGEGYNEQFF
NA,few,TRBJ2-3,TRBV5-1,TGCGCCAGCAGCTTGGCCGCGCGGGGCACAGATACGCAGTATTTT,CASSLAARGTDTQYF
NA,NA,TRBJ1-1,TRBV30,TGTGCCTGGAGTGTAAGCGGCCACATGAACACTGAAGCTTTCTTT,CAWSVSGHMNTEAFF
NA,NA,TRBJ1-2,TRBV21-1,TGTGCCAGCAGCACCCAGGAGGCTGCCCGTTGTTGGGGCTACACCTTC,CASSTQEAARCWGYTF
TRBD2,NA,TRBJ2-1,TRBV5-4,TGTGCCAGCAGCTTGGACGCACCTTGGACTAGCGGCTACAATGAGCAGTTCTTC,CASSLDAPWTSGYNEQFF
NA,NA,TRBJ2-7,TRBV2,TGTGCCAGCAGTGTTGGACAAATCTACGAGCAGTACTTC,CASSVGQIYEQYF
NA,NA,TRBJ2-7,TRBV4-1,TGCGCCAGCAGCCGGGAGGCCGTGGAGTTCTACGAGCAGTACTTC,CASSREAVEFYEQYF
TRBD1,NA,TRBJ2-7,TRBV28,TGTGCCAGCAGTTACACAGGGGGCGGATACGAGCAGTACTTC,CASSYTGGGYEQYF
NA,once,TRBJ2-1,TRBV5-1,TGCGCCAGCAGCTTGGCCCTGGGCCGGTACAATGAGCAGTTCTTC,CASSLALGRYNEQFF
NA,NA,TRBJ1-1,TRBV15,TGTGCCACCAGCAGGTGGGGTACGGGGGAAGCTTTCTTT,CATSRWGTGEAFF
TRBD1,once,TRBJ2-5,TRBV7-7,TGTGCTAGCAGCTTGGGACAGTTGGAGACCCAGTACTTC,CASSLGQLETQYF
NA,few,TRBJ2-7,TRBV7-9,TGTGCCAGCAGTCCCCCTACGAAGTTAGAGCAGTACTTC,CASSPPTKLEQYF
NA,NA,TRBJ1-1,TRBV7-2,TGTGCCAGCAGCTCTCTCGGCACTGAAGCTTTCTTT,CASSSLGTEAFF
NA,once,TRBJ1-6,TRBV30,TGTGCCTGGAGCTTTAGCTCCTATAATTCACCCCTCCACTTT,CAWSFSSYNSPLHF
NA,NA,TRBJ1-6,TRBV6-5,TGTGCCAGCAAACGGACAGACAATTCACCCCTCCACTTT,CASKRTDNSPLHF
NA,NA,TRBJ2-3,TRBV12-5,TGTGCTAGTGGTCCTACAGGGATTACAGATACGCAGTATTTT,CASGPTGITDTQYF
NA,NA,TRBJ2-1,TRBV2,TGTGCCAGCAGTGAAAAATTCCGACTCGCCTACAATGAGCAGTTCTTC,CASSEKFRLAYNEQFF
TRBD2,NA,TRBJ2-7,TRBV7-8,TGTGCCAGCAGCTCGGGACTACCATTATACGAGCAGTACTTC,CASSSGLPLYEQYF
NA,NA,TRBJ2-1,TRBV28,TGTGCCAGCAGCCCCATAGAAAGGAGCGACAATGAGCAGTTCTTC,CASSPIERSDNEQFF
TRBD2,NA,TRBJ2-7,TRBV2,TGTGCCAGCAAGGAACTAGCGCCCTACGAGCAGTACTTC,CASKELAPYEQYF
TRBD2,NA,TRBJ2-3,TRBV27,TGTGCCAGCAGTAGGAGCGGGGTAAGGAATACGCAGTATTTT,CASSRSGVRNTQYF
NA,NA,TRBJ2-1,TRBV7-9,TGTGCCAGCAGCTTAGTCCAGGGCTCCTACAATGAGCAGTTCTTC,CASSLVQGSYNEQFF
TRBD2,few,TRBJ2-7,TRBV27,TGTGCCAGTGGACTAGCGTATGACTACGAGCAGTACTTC,CASGLAYDYEQYF
TRBD1,NA,TRBJ1-6,TRBV30,TGTGCCTGGTGGCGGCGAGGGGGCAGGAATTCACCCCTCCACTTT,CAWWRRGGRNSPLHF